This is a list of T cell receptor beta chains from one sample in a study of T-cell reconstitution after alpha-beta-depleted transplantation in children. Each CDR3 protein gets one entry after TCRdb re-called the PCR reads with MiXCR. The table has hundreds of thousands of distinct CDR3 sequences, 10% to 15% seen once. The sequencing here drew on PBMCs, taken before TCRalphabeta/CD19-depleted stem cell transplant. Receptors originate from a girl aged 2-9 years with congenital amegakaryocytic thrombocytopenia, due to receive a stem cell transplant. Both conserved end residues are part of each CDR3. A D gene is named only where the DNA matches it firmly. Part of the rows lack a size; the others show once, few, many or a class for expanded clones.

TRBJ2-5 | TRBV5-1 | TRBD2 | - | TGCGCCAGCAGCCAACCTAGCGGGCAAGAGACCCAGTACTTC | CASSQPSGQETQYF
TRBJ2-3 | TRBV7-8 | - | many | TGTGCCAGCAGCCTACATCAAGATACGCAGTATTTT | CASSLHQDTQYF
TRBJ1-5 | TRBV6-2/TRBV6-3 | - | many | TGTGCCAGCAGTCCCCTGAATAGTCCCCAGCATTTT | CASSPLNSPQHF
TRBJ2-3 | TRBV7-9 | - | - | TGTGCCAGCAGCGGTAGAGCCGCCCCAGATACGCAGTATTTT | CASSGRAAPDTQYF
TRBJ2-5 | TRBV20-1 | - | few | TGCAGTGCCCTAGCGGCGGGGGCGAGGGAGACCCAGTACTTC | CSALAAGARETQYF
TRBJ1-1 | TRBV12-3/TRBV12-4 | - | - | TGTGCCAGCAGCTCTACAGGTTCGGGCACTGAAGCTTTCTTT | CASSSTGSGTEAFF
TRBJ2-3 | TRBV28 | - | - | TGTGCCAGCAGTTTATCTTTGTCAGATACGCAGTATTTT | CASSLSLSDTQYF
TRBJ2-2 | TRBV20-1 | - | - | TGCAGTGCTAGAGATTTACTCGCGAACACCGGGGAGCTGTTTTTT | CSARDLLANTGELFF
TRBJ1-3 | TRBV7-9 | - | few | TGTGCCAGCAGCTTCGGGGAAGGCTCTGGAAACACCATATATTTT | CASSFGEGSGNTIYF
TRBJ2-5 | TRBV3-1 | - | - | TGTGCCAGCAGCCAAGCAGGGGCTGGCGAGACCCAGTACTTC | CASSQAGAGETQYF
TRBJ2-5 | TRBV20-1 | TRBD2 | many | TGCAGTGTCCTCAGCGGGAGGGCCGAAGAGACCCAGTACTTC | CSVLSGRAEETQYF
TRBJ2-5 | TRBV28 | - | many | TGTGCCAGTCCTCAGGAGGGCCTAGGGGAGACCCAGTACTTC | CASPQEGLGETQYF
TRBJ2-7 | TRBV12-3/TRBV12-4 | - | many | TGTGCCAGCAGTTTATGGGGGCTAACATACGAGCAGTACTTC | CASSLWGLTYEQYF
TRBJ2-1 | TRBV7-9 | - | many | TGTGCCAGCAGCTTAGTGGGCAGGGTGGCCAATGAGCAGTTCTTC | CASSLVGRVANEQFF
TRBJ2-4 | TRBV20-1 | TRBD1 | - | TGCAGTGCTAGAGATACAGGGGGCACAGGGGCTATAGCCAAAAACATTCAGTACTTC | CSARDTGGTGAIAKNIQYF
TRBJ2-1 | TRBV20-1 | - | few | TGCAGTGCTAGGAGGGACTCCCTTTACAATGAGCAGTTCTTC | CSARRDSLYNEQFF
TRBJ1-5 | TRBV14 | - | - | TGTGCCAGCAGCCAAAGTGGGTCCCAGCCCCAGCATTTT | CASSQSGSQPQHF
TRBJ2-3 | TRBV12-3/TRBV12-4 | TRBD2 | few | TGTGCCGGCACCCCTGGACTAGCGGAAAGCACAGATACGCAGTATTTT | CAGTPGLAESTDTQYF
TRBJ2-3 | TRBV7-6 | TRBD2 | many | TGTGCCAGCAGCTTAGAGGTGGGAGGGGTCACAGATACGCAGTATTTT | CASSLEVGGVTDTQYF
TRBJ2-1 | TRBV28 | - | once | TGTGCCAGCAGTTCAAGGGAACGCGGTGAGCAGTTCTTC | CASSSRERGEQFF
TRBJ1-1 | TRBV7-8 | - | many | TGTGCCAGCAGCTTGCATTTCCAGGGAGGCACTGAAGCTTTCTTT | CASSLHFQGGTEAFF
TRBJ2-3 | TRBV7-6 | - | - | TGTGCCAGCAGCTCCACCACCGGGCCCAGCACAGATACGCAGTATTTT | CASSSTTGPSTDTQYF
TRBJ2-1 | TRBV20-1 | - | many | TGCAGTGCTCCAACTGTGGACAGCCCGAACAATGAGCAGTTCTTC | CSAPTVDSPNNEQFF
TRBJ2-7 | TRBV5-1 | - | many | TGCGCCAGCAGCTTAGGGATTTCCTACGAGCAGTACTTC | CASSLGISYEQYF
TRBJ2-7 | TRBV20-1 | TRBD2 | - | TGCAGTGCTAGAGGACTAGCGTCCTACGAGCAGTACTTC | CSARGLASYEQYF
TRBJ2-2 | TRBV5-1 | - | many | TGCGCCAGCAGCGTGGACCTCTACACCGGGGAGCTGTTTTTT | CASSVDLYTGELFF
TRBJ2-1 | TRBV12-3/TRBV12-4 | - | - | TGTGCCAGCACACGGGCCAACAATGAGCAGTTCTTC | CASTRANNEQFF
TRBJ2-7 | TRBV20-1 | TRBD2 | - | TGCAGTGCCAGAGGAGGACTAGCGAGCTCCTACGAGCAGTACTTC | CSARGGLASSYEQYF
TRBJ2-2 | TRBV7-6 | - | many | TGTGCCAGCAGCACCCACCTCGGTGCCGGGGAGCTGTTTTTT | CASSTHLGAGELFF
TRBJ2-3 | TRBV25-1 | TRBD2 | few | TGTGCCAGCAGGCGAAGCGGGACCTACACAGATACGCAGTATTTT | CASRRSGTYTDTQYF
TRBJ2-5 | TRBV7-2 | TRBD2 | many | TGTGCCAGCAGCCCGGGACTAGATGTAGAGACCCAGTACTTC | CASSPGLDVETQYF
TRBJ2-4 | TRBV12-3/TRBV12-4 | - | many | TGTGCCAGCAGTTTAAGCGGGTCCAAAAACATTCAGTACTTC | CASSLSGSKNIQYF
TRBJ2-3 | TRBV23-1 | TRBD2 | - | TGCGCCAGCAGTCCGGAGAGAAGCGGGAGGGCTCGCACAGATACGCAGTATTTT | CASSPERSGRARTDTQYF
TRBJ1-1 | TRBV5-6 | - | many | TGTGCCAGCAGCACTTGGTTAAACAGGGACGATGAAGCTTTCTTT | CASSTWLNRDDEAFF